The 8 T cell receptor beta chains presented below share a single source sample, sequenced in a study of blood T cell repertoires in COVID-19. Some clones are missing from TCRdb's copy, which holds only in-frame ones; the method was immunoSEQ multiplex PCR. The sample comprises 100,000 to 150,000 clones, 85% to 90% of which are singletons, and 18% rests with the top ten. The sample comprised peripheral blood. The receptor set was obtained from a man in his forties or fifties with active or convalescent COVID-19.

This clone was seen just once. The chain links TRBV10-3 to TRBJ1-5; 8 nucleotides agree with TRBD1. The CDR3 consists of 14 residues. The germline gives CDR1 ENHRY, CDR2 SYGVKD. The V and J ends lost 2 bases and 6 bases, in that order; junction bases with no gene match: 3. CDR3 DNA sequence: TGTGCCATCAGTGAGGCAGGGGGCCGTCAGCCCCAGCATTTT. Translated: CAISEAGGRQPQHF.

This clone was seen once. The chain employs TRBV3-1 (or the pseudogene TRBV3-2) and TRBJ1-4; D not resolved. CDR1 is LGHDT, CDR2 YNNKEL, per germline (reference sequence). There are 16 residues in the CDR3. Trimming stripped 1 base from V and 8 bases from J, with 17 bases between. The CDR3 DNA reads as TGTGCCAGCAGCCAAGTGGCACGAGGGCGCCGGGAAAAACTGTTTTTT. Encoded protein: CASSQVARGRREKLFF.

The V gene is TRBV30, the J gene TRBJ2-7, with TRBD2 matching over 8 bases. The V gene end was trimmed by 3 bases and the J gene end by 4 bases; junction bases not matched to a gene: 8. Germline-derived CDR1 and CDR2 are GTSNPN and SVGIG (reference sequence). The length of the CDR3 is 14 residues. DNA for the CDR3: TGTGCCTGGAGGCGGGGACTAGAGGTTTACGAGCAGTACTTC. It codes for CAWRRGLEVYEQYF.

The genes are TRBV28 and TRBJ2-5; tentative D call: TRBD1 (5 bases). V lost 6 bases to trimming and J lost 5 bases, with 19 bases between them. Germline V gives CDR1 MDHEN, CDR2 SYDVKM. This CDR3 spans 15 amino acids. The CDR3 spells CASRPLSAGRETQYF. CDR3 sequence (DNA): TGTGCCAGCAGACCCCTCTCGGCAGGGCGGGAGACCCAGTACTTC.

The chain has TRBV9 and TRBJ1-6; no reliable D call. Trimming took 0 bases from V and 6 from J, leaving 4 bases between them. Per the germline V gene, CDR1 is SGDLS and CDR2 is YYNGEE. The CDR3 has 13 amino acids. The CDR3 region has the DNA TGTGCCAGCAGCGTAGTCGGTAATTCACCCCTCCACTTT. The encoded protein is CASSVVGNSPLHF.

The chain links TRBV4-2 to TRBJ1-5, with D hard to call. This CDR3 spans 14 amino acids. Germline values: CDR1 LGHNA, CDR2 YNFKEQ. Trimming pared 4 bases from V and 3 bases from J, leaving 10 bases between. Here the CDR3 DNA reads TGTGCCAGCAGCCCCACAGATTACAATCAGCCCCAGCATTTT. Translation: CASSPTDYNQPQHF.

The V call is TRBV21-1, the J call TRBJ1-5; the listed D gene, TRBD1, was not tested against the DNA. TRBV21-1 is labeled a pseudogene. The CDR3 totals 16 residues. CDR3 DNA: TGTGCCAGCAGCAATTATTCCGGACAGGGAGGGGAGCCCCAGCATTTT. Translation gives CASSNYSGQGGEPQHF.

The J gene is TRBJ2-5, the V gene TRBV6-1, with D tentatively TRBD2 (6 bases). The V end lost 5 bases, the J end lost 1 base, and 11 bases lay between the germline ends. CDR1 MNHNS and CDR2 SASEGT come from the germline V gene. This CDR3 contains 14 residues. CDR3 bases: TGTGCCAGCAGTCGCACTAGCTCCCAAGAGACCCAGTACTTC. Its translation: CASSRTSSQETQYF.